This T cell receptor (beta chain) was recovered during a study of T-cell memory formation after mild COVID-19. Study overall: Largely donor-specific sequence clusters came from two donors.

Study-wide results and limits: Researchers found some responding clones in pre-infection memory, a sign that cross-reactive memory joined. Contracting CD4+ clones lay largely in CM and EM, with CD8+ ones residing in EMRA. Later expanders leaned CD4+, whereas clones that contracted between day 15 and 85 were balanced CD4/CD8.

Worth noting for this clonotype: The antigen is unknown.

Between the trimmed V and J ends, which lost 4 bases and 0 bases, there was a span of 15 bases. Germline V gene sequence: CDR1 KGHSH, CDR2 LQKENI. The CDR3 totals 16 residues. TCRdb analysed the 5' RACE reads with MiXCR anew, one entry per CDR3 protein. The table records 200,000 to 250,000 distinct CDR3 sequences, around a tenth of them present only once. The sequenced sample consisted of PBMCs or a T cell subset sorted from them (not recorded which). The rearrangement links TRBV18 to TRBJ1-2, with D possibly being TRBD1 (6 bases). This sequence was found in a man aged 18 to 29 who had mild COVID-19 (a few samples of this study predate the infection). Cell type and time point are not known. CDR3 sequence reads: CASSLPGDASNYGYTF. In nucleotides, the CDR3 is TGTGCCAGCTCACTCCCAGGGGACGCTTCTAACTATGGCTACACCTTC.